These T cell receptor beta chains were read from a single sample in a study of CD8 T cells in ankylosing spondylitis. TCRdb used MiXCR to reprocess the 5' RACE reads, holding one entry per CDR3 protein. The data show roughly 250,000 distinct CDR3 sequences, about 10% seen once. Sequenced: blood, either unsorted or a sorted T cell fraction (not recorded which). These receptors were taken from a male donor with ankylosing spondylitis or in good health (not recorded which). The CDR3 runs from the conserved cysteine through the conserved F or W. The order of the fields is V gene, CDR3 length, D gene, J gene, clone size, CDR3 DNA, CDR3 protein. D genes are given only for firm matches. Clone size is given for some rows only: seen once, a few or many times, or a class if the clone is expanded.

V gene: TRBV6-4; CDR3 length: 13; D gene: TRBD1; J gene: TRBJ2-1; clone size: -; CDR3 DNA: TGTGCCAGCAGTGGACAGGGGACGGGAGAGCAGTTCTTC; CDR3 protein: CASSGQGTGEQFF
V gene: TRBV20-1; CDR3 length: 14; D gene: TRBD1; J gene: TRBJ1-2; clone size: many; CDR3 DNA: TGCAGTGCTCCCCGGGACAGCGAGGTCTCTGGCTACACCTTC; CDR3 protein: CSAPRDSEVSGYTF
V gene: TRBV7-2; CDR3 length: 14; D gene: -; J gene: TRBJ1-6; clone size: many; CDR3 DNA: TGTGCTTCAGGGCGAGGCTCCTATAATTCACCCCTCCACTTT; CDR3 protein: CASGRGSYNSPLHF
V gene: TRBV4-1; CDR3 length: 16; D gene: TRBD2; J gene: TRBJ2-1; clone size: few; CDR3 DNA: TGCGCCAGCAGCTGGGAGCGGGAGGGCTCCTACAATGAGCAGTTCTTC; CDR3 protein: CASSWEREGSYNEQFF
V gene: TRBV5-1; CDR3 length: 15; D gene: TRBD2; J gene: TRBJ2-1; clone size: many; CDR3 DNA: TGCGCCAGTGGTGTAGGGGCGGGAGGCTACAATGAGCAGTTCTTC; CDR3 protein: CASGVGAGGYNEQFF
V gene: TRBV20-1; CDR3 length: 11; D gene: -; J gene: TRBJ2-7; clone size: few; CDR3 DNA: TGCAGTGCTCATAGCGGCTACGAGCAGTACTTC; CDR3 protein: CSAHSGYEQYF
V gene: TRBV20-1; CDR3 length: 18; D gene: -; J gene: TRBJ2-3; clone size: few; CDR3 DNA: TGCAGTGCTAGAGTGATATCGGTCTTAGCGCCGAGCACAGATACGCAGTATTTT; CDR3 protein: CSARVISVLAPSTDTQYF
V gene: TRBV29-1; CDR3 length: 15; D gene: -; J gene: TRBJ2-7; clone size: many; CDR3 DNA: TGCAGCGTTGCGGGATTCAGCGGTACTTCCTACGAGCAGTACTTC; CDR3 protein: CSVAGFSGTSYEQYF
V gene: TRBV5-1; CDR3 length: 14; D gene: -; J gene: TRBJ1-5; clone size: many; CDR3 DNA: TGCGCCAGCAGCATAGGCCCGAATGGGCAGCCCCAGCATTTT; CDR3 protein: CASSIGPNGQPQHF
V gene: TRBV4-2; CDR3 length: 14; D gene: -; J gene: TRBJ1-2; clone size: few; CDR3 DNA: TGTGCCAGCAGCCCCCGGCACAGGGAGGGAGGCTACACCTTC; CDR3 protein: CASSPRHREGGYTF
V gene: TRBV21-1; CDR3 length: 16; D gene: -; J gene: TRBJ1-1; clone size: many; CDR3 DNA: TGTGCCAGCAGCAAAGATGAAGGGGCAAAGAACACTGAAGCTTTCTTT; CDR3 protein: CASSKDEGAKNTEAFF
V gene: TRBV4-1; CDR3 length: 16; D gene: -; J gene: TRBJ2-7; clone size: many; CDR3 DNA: TGCGCCAGCAGCCAAGATCAAAGTAGGGCAGGGGACGAGCAGTACTTC; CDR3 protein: CASSQDQSRAGDEQYF
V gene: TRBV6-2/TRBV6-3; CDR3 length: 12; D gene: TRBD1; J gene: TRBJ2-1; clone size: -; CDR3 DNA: TGTGCCAGCAGACAGGGGGCGGGTGAGCAGTTCTTC; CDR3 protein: CASRQGAGEQFF
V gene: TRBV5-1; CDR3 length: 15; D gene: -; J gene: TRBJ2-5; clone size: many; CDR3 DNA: TGCGCCAGCAGCCTTTTTAGGACTGGAGAAGAGACCCAGTACTTC; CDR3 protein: CASSLFRTGEETQYF
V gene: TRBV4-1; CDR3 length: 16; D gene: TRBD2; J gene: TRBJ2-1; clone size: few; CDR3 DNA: TGCGCCAGCAGCCAAGATCAGCGGGGGCTGAGGAATGAGCAGTTCTTC; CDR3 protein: CASSQDQRGLRNEQFF
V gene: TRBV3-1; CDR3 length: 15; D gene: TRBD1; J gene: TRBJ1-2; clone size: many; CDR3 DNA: TGTGCCAGCAGCCAAGATAGAGGGGGCTTAAATGGCTACACCTTC; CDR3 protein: CASSQDRGGLNGYTF
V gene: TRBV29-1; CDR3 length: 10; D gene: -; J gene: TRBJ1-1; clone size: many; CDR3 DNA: TGCAGCGTTGGCCGCCTAGAAGCTTTCTTT; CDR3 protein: CSVGRLEAFF
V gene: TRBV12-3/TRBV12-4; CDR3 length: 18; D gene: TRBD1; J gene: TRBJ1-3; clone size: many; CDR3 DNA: TGTGCCAGCAGTTCTTCCGGGACAGCCTATCACTCTGGAAACACCATATATTTT; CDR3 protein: CASSSSGTAYHSGNTIYF
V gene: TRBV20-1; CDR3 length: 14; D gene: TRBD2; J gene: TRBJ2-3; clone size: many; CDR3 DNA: TGCAGTGCTAGTCTAGCGGGACGCACAGATACGCAGTATTTT; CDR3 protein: CSASLAGRTDTQYF
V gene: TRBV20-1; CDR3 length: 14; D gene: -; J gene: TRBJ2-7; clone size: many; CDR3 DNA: TGCAGTGCCCTCCCAGCGGTTGCCTCCTACGAGCAGTACTTC; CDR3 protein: CSALPAVASYEQYF
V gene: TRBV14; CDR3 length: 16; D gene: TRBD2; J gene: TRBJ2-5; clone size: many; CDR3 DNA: TGTGCCAGCAGCCAAGGGACTAGCGGGCACCAAGAGACCCAGTACTTC; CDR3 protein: CASSQGTSGHQETQYF
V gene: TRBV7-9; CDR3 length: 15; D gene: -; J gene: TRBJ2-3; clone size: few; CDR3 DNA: TGTGCCAGCAGCTTGGGTAGGGCCGTAGGAGATACGCAGTATTTT; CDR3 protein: CASSLGRAVGDTQYF
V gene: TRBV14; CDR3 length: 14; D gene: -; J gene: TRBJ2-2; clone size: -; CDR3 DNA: TGTGCCAGCAGCCCCTCGCGGGCTGGTGGGGAGCTGTTTTTT; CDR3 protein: CASSPSRAGGELFF
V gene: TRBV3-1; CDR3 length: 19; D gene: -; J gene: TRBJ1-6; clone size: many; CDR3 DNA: TGTGCCAGCAGCCAAGATTGGGCCGGGCAGAGCTCCTATAATTCACCCCTCCACTTT; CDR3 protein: CASSQDWAGQSSYNSPLHF
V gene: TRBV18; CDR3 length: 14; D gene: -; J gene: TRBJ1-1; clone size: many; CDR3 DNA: TGTGCCAGCTCACCTGAGTATTCGAACACTGAAGCTTTCTTT; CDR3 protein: CASSPEYSNTEAFF
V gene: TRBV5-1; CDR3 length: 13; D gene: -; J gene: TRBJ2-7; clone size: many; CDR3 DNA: TGCGCCAGCAGCTCCGCGGACATCAACGAGCAGTACTTC; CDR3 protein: CASSSADINEQYF
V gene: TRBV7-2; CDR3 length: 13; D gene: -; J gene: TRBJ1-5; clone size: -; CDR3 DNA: TGTGCCAGCAGCTTTTTTAGGGCGGAGCCCCAGCATTTT; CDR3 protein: CASSFFRAEPQHF
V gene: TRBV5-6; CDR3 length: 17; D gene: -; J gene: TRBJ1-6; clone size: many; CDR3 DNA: TGTGCCAGCAGCTTGGTCGGCAGCGGGGAAAGAAATTCACCCCTCCACTTT; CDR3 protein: CASSLVGSGERNSPLHF
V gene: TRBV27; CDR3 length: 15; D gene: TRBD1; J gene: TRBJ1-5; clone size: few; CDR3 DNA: TGTGCCAGCAGCCGCATCACAGGGGGCAATCAGCCCCAGCATTTT; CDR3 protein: CASSRITGGNQPQHF
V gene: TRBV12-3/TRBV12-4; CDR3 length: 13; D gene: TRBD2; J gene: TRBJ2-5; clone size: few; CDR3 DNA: TGTGCCAGCGGTGGGGGGGGGGAAAAGACCCAGTACTTC; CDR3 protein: CASGGGGEKTQYF
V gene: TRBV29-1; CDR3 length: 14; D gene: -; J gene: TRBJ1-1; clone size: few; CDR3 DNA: TGCAGCGCAAACGGGGGCGGGATGAACACTGAAGCTTTCTTT; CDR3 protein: CSANGGGMNTEAFF
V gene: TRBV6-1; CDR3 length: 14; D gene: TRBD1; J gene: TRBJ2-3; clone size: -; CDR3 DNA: TGTGCCATCTCCCCCAGGGGGCGCACAGATACGCAGTATTTT; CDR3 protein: CAISPRGRTDTQYF
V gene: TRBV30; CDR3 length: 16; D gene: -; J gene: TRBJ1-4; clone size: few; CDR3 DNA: TGTGCCTGGAGTGTAGGGTTGAGCGCAACTAATGAAAAACTGTTTTTT; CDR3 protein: CAWSVGLSATNEKLFF